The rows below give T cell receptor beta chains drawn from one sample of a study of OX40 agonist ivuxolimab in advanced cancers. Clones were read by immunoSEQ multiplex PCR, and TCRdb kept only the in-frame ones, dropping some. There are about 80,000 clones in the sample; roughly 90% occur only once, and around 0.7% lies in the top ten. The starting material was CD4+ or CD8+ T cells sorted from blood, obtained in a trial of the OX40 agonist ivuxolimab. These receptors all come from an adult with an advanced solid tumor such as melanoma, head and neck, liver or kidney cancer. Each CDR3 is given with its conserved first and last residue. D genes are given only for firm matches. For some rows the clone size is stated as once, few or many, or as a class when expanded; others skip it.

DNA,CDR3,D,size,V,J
TGTGCCAGCAGTTTCCCCAGGGGTAGGTATGGCTACACCTTC,CASSFPRGRYGYTF,-,once,TRBV27,TRBJ1-2
TGTGCCAGTAGTAGGATAGGGGCGGCGGGACAAGAGACCCAGTACTTC,CASSRIGAAGQETQYF,-,-,TRBV19,TRBJ2-5
TGTGCCAGCCGGGACACCGGCACTGAAGCTTTCTTT,CASRDTGTEAFF,-,-,TRBV6-1,TRBJ1-1
TGTGCCAGCAGCTTATCGGGAGAAGAGACCCAGTACTTC,CASSLSGEETQYF,-,-,TRBV7-9,TRBJ2-5
TGTGCCAGCAGAGGCAGACAGGGAAGGGAATCCTACGAGCAGTACTTC,CASRGRQGRESYEQYF,TRBD1,few,TRBV2,TRBJ2-7
TGTGCCAGCAAACCCGGGGGGAGCTCTGGAAACACCATATATTTT,CASKPGGSSGNTIYF,-,-,TRBV28,TRBJ1-3
TGCAGCGTTTTTCCACTAGCGGGAGAAGAGACCCAGTACTTC,CSVFPLAGEETQYF,TRBD2,-,TRBV29-1,TRBJ2-5
TGTGCCAGCAGTTCCCGAGGAATAGCGACCTACGAGCAGTACTTC,CASSSRGIATYEQYF,-,-,TRBV6-5,TRBJ2-7
TGTGCCAGCAGCAGGGACAGCGCCGGCTACGAGCAGTACTTC,CASSRDSAGYEQYF,TRBD1,-,TRBV6-5,TRBJ2-7
TGTGCCAGCAGTGTCAGGGGGGAAGGCTACACCTTC,CASSVRGEGYTF,TRBD1,-,TRBV2,TRBJ1-2